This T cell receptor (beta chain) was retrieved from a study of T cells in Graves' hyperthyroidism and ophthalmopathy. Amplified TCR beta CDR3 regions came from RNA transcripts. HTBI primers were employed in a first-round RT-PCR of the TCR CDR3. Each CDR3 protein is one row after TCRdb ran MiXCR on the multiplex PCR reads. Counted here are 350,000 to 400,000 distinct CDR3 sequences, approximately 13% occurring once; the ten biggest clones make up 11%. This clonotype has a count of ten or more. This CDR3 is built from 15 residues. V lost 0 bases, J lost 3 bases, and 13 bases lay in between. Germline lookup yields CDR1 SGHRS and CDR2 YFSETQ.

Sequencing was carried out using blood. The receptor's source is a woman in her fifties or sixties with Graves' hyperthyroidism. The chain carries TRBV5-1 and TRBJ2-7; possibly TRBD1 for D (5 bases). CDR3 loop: CASSLVAGKDYEQYF. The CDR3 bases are TGCGCCAGCAGCTTGGTGGCAGGGAAAGACTACGAGCAGTACTTC. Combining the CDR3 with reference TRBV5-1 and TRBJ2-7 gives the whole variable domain KAGVTQTPRYLIKTRGQQVTLSCSPISGHRSVSWYQQTPGQGLQFLFEYFSETQRNKGNFPGRFSGRQFSNSRSEMNVSTLELGDSALYLCASSLVAGKDYEQYFGPGTRLTVT.